What follows are 5 T cell receptor beta chains derived from one specimen sequenced in a study of shared clonotypes between healthy human individuals. This table comes from immunoSEQ multiplex PCR, and its TCRdb copy is limited to in-frame clones, with some not included. The sample has roughly 1.4 million clones, 98% to 99% seen once. Sequencing was done on a sample of naive CD4+ T cells sorted from blood. Sample subset: CD45RA+ positively selected. These TCRs come from a man between 25 and 39 years old in good health.

The CDR3 coding sequence is TGTGCCACCAGCAGAGAACAGGGAGGACAAGAGACCCAGTACTTC. Translation: CATSREQGGQETQYF. This rearrangement joins TRBV15 to TRBJ2-5, with D perhaps assigned TRBD1 or TRBD2 (6 bases each). Between the trimmed V and J ends, which lost 0 bases and 2 bases, there was a span of 10 bases. Germline CDR1 and CDR2: LNHNV and YYDKDF (reference sequence). The CDR3 consists of 15 residues. The full variable domain, in which reference TRBV15 and TRBJ2-5 provide the parts outside the CDR3, is DAMVIQNPRYQVTQFGKPVTLSCSQTLNHNVMYWYQQKSSQAPKLLFHYYDKDFNNEADTPDNFQSRRPNTSFCFLDIRSPGLGDTAMYLCATSREQGGQETQYFGPGTRLLVL.

This chain links TRBV7-8 with TRBJ2-1, with TRBD1 as a possible D gene (6 bases). V lost 2 bases and J 2 bases, leaving 13 bases between the germline ends. The CDR3 totals 16 residues. Germline CDR1 is SGHVS and CDR2 is FQNEAQ. CDR3 DNA sequence: TGTGCCAGCAGCTTAAATCAGGGGATGGCCTACAATGAGCAGTTCTTC. Translating gives CASSLNQGMAYNEQFF.

V and J are TRBV5-8 and TRBJ2-7; a weak D match, TRBD2 (6 bases). The V end lost 0 bases, the J end lost 3 bases, and 7 bases lay between the germline ends. The CDR3 has 13 residues. The V gene's germline CDR1 is SGHTS and CDR2 YDEGEE. CDR3 protein: CASSLVGGYEQYF. For the CDR3, the DNA is TGTGCCAGCAGCTTGGTGGGAGGCTACGAGCAGTACTTC.

The genes are TRBV2 and TRBJ1-5, with D maybe TRBD1 (5 bases). Trimming stripped 7 bases from V and 0 bases from J, with 13 bases between. CDR1 is SNHLY and CDR2 is FYNNEI in the germline V gene. CDR3 length: 15 residues. The CDR3 DNA is TGTGCCAGCATGCAGGGCTCCTATAGCAATCAGCCCCAGCATTTT. Translated, it gives CASMQGSYSNQPQHF.

The CDR3 spells CASSQVGTPFFYNEQFF. CDR3 nucleotides: TGTGCCAGCAGCCAAGTCGGGACACCTTTCTTTTACAATGAGCAGTTCTTC. This chain links TRBV14 with TRBJ2-1, with D possibly matching TRBD1 (6 bases). With 1 base removed from V and 4 bases from J, the gap between germline ends came to 17 bases. The CDR3 has 17 amino acids. Per germline, CDR1 SGHDN and CDR2 FVKESK.